The 30 T cell receptor beta chains listed next were all sequenced from one sample in a study of T cell repertoires in cytomegalovirus infection. The antigens these receptors bind are not known. In TCRdb, the reads were re-called with MiXCR into one record per CDR3 protein. This sample yields about 920,000 distinct CDR3 sequences, of which approximately 31% are seen a single time; around an eighth belongs to the top ten. The material was cultured CD8+ T cells from PBMCs, obtained from culture after CMV antigen stimulation. All receptors come from a human donor in good health (CMV status not recorded). Some clones in this sample may be carry-over from other donors' samples.

This clonotype has only a few counts. The rearrangement uses TRBV7-9 and TRBJ1-5, with D unclear. The CDR3 consists of 13 residues. Germline values: CDR1 SEHNR, CDR2 FQNEAQ (reference sequence). V lost 0 bases, J lost 6 bases, and 6 bases lay in between. The CDR3: CASSLALSQPQHF. In DNA, the CDR3 is TGTGCCAGCAGCTTAGCGCTTAGTCAGCCCCAGCATTTT.

This clonotype has a handful of counts. V is TRBV5-8 and J is TRBJ2-7; maybe TRBD1 (6 bases). Germline lookup yields CDR1 SGHTS and CDR2 YDEGEE. The CDR3 spans 14 residues. The V gene lost 4 bases and the J gene lost 2 bases, with 13 bases spanning the gap. The CDR3 loop reads CASSPRQEPYEQYF. The CDR3, as DNA: TGTGCCAGCAGCCCCCGACAGGAACCCTACGAGCAGTACTTC.

Here the CDR3 reads CASGPGDETQYF. For the CDR3, the DNA is TGTGCCAGCGGGCCGGGGGACGAGACCCAGTACTTC. The V and J genes are TRBV3-1 and TRBJ2-5; D is possibly TRBD2 (6 bases). Deletions cut 8 bases from V and 5 bases from J, with 12 bases between. Germline lookup yields CDR1 LGHDT and CDR2 YNNKEL (reference sequence). CDR3 length: 12 amino acids.

This rearrangement joins TRBV6-2 or TRBV6-3 to TRBJ2-3; D perhaps matches TRBD2 (5 bases). The CDR3 has 14 amino acids. Germline V lookup: CDR1 MNHEY, CDR2 SVGEGT. Trimming shortened V by 6 bases and J by 5 bases, and 15 bases separated the two germline ends. DNA of the CDR3: TGTGCCAGCAGCTCCGAGAGGGCTGGAGATACGCAGTATTTT. Its protein is CASSSERAGDTQYF.

V gene TRBV19 combines with J gene TRBJ2-5, with 9 bases matching TRBD1. CDR1 LNHDA and CDR2 SQIVND come from the germline V gene (reference sequence). The CDR3 has 15 amino acids. J gave up 5 bases and V 1 base, and 5 bases lay outside the gene matches. CDR3: CASSIGTGGFETQYF. The CDR3 DNA is TGTGCCAGTAGTATAGGAACAGGGGGCTTTGAGACCCAGTACTTC.

V usage is TRBV12-3 or TRBV12-4 and J usage is TRBJ2-7; D gene ambiguous. Deletions cut 3 bases from V and 3 bases from J, with 9 bases between. CDR3 size: 13 residues. CDR3 sequence reads: CASSFQPLYEQYF. The DNA of the CDR3 is TGTGCCAGCAGTTTTCAGCCCCTCTACGAGCAGTACTTC.

This clonotype was found many times. The chain uses TRBV6-1 and TRBJ2-6; D uncertain. The length of the CDR3 is 16 residues. Germline CDR1 and CDR2: MNHNS and SASEGT. V gave up 11 bases and J gave up 0 bases, with 17 bases separating them. In DNA, the CDR3 is TGTGCCCCTAGGGAAGCATTTCTCTCTGGGGCCAACGTCCTGACTTTC. This translates into CAPREAFLSGANVLTF.

This chain connects TRBV19 to TRBJ2-5; D call uncertain. The CDR3 is 13 residues long. The germline V gene encodes CDR1 LNHDA and CDR2 SQIVND (reference sequence). With 5 bases removed from V and 4 bases from J, the gap between germline ends came to 11 bases. CDR3 nucleotide sequence: TGTGCCAGTAGTTCTCGTCAAGGAGAGACCCAGTACTTC. Its translation is CASSSRQGETQYF.

The J gene is TRBJ2-3, the V gene TRBV7-2; no reliable D call. V was pared by 5 bases and J by 5 bases, with 11 bases between. Germline CDR1 SGHTA, CDR2 FQGNSA. The length of the CDR3 is 13 residues. DNA for the CDR3: TGTGCCAGCAGCCAAGGGTTTCGAGATACGCAGTATTTT. Protein: CASSQGFRDTQYF.

The rearrangement uses TRBV18 and TRBJ2-7; 7 nucleotides match TRBD1. V lost 6 bases and J lost 3; bases outside the gene matches: 5. The CDR3 has 13 residues. The germline gives CDR1 KGHSH, CDR2 LQKENI. CDR3 in amino acids: CASSPDRVYEQYV. The CDR3 region has the DNA TGTGCCAGCTCCCCTGACAGGGTCTACGAGCAGTACGTC.

The rearrangement links TRBV12-3 or TRBV12-4 to TRBJ1-1; weak D call: TRBD1 (6 bases). V gave up 6 bases and J gave up 7 bases, with 21 bases separating them. The CDR3 is made up of 15 amino acids. The CDR3 here is CASSSTDRRPDEAFF. The DNA for the CDR3 is TGTGCCAGCAGCTCCACGGACAGACGCCCTGATGAAGCTTTCTTT.

A few counts support this clonotype. The rearrangement links TRBV29-1 to TRBJ2-5; D remains ambiguous. Trimming shortened V by 2 bases and J by 0 bases, and 10 bases separated the two germline ends. The germline V gene has CDR1 SQVTM and CDR2 ANQGSEA. The CDR3 spans 14 residues. CDR3: CSVENMAHQETQYF. The DNA for the CDR3 is TGCAGCGTTGAAAATATGGCACACCAAGAGACCCAGTACTTC. The full variable domain, completed using reference TRBV29-1 and TRBJ2-5, is SAVISQKPSRDICQRGTSLTIQCQVDSQVTMMFWYRQQPGQSLTLIATANQGSEATYESGFVIDKFPISRPNLTFSTLTVSNMSPEDSSIYLCSVENMAHQETQYFGPGTRLLVL.

The table lists this clonotype with a few counts. V and J are TRBV5-6 and TRBJ1-1, with D possibly TRBD1 on 6 matching bases. V lost 1 base to trimming and J lost 2 bases, with 12 bases between them. The germline gives CDR1 SGHDT, CDR2 YYEEEE. CDR3 length equals 15 residues. The chain's CDR3 is CASSLPARGNTEAFF. The CDR3 DNA sequence: TGTGCCAGCAGCTTGCCGGCCAGGGGAAACACTGAAGCTTTCTTT.

Ten or more counts support this clonotype. V is TRBV13 and J is TRBJ1-2, with D tentatively TRBD1 (5 bases). This CDR3 spans 14 amino acids. Per the germline V gene, CDR1 is PRHDT and CDR2 is FYEKMQ (reference sequence). Trimming took off 1 base at V and 4 bases at J, with 10 bases between the two ends. CDR3 sequence: CASSLVTGGYGYTF. Here the CDR3 DNA reads TGTGCCAGCAGCTTAGTCACAGGCGGCTATGGCTACACCTTC. Supplemented by reference TRBV13 and TRBJ1-2, the full variable domain reads AAGVIQSPRHLIKEKRETATLKCYPIPRHDTVYWYQQGPGQDPQFLISFYEKMQSDKGSIPDRFSAQQFSDYHSELNMSSLELGDSALYFCASSLVTGGYGYTFGSGTRLTVV.

This clonotype occurred many times. V is TRBV7-6 and J is TRBJ2-1; D ambiguous. The length of the CDR3 is 12 residues. Germline V CDR1 and CDR2: SGHVS, FNYEAQ. V lost 2 bases to trimming and J lost 6 bases, with 5 bases between them. CDR3 loop: CASSLQVNEQFF. DNA of the CDR3: TGTGCCAGCAGCTTACAGGTCAATGAGCAGTTCTTC.

This clonotype was seen more than once but under ten times. The rearrangement uses TRBV6-1 and TRBJ1-5, with D perhaps matching TRBD1 (5 bases). This CDR3 comprises 16 residues. Germline-derived CDR1 and CDR2 are MNHNS and SASEGT. Trimming pared 2 bases from V and 4 bases from J, leaving 15 bases between. The CDR3 here is CASSEKVGARNQPQHF. The CDR3 coding sequence is TGTGCCAGCAGTGAAAAAGTAGGGGCGCGGAATCAGCCCCAGCATTTT.

This clonotype appeared a single time. The chain links TRBV10-3 to TRBJ2-3; 7 bases agree with TRBD1. This CDR3 region has 15 residues. Germline V gene sequence: CDR1 ENHRY, CDR2 SYGVKD. V dropped 6 bases and J dropped 0; count of bases not matched to a gene: 6. CDR3 coding DNA: TGTGCCATCAGGGCCTGGACAGGTAGCACAGATACGCAGTATTTT. Translated, it gives CAIRAWTGSTDTQYF.

In its sample, this clonotype was seen many times. This chain links TRBV6-2 or TRBV6-3 with TRBJ2-2, with a weak D call TRBD1 (5 bases). The CDR3 runs to 15 residues. V dropped 2 bases and J dropped 0 bases, with 7 bases sitting between them. Germline CDR1 MNHEY, CDR2 SVGEGT. CDR3 coding DNA: TGTGCCAGCAGTTACCTGGGGCCGAACACCGGGGAGCTGTTTTTT. Its translation is CASSYLGPNTGELFF.

A remark on this clonotype: This sequence may be a read error, since a much larger clone differs from it by one base. V usage is TRBV7-2 and J usage is TRBJ1-4; possibly TRBD1 for D (5 bases). Trimming left V 5 bases short and J 2 bases short, with 12 bases between. The length of the CDR3 is 15 residues. CDR1 is SGHTA, CDR2 FQGNSA, per germline. The CDR3 sequence: CASSQQEATNEKLFF. The CDR3 DNA is TGTGCCAGCAGCCAACAGGAGGCGACTAATGAAAAACTGTTTTTT.

The genes are TRBV6-2 or TRBV6-3 and TRBJ2-5, with 7 bases aligning to TRBD1. The CDR3 runs to 16 residues. Germline loops: CDR1 MNHEY, CDR2 SVGEGT. V gave up 2 bases and J gave up 1 base; unmatched junction bases: 7. Here the CDR3 reads CASSYDREGGQETQYF. CDR3 nucleotide sequence: TGTGCCAGCAGTTACGACAGGGAAGGGGGCCAAGAGACCCAGTACTTC.

The chain joins TRBV2 to TRBJ2-1; perhaps TRBD2 as D (6 bases). This CDR3 has 15 residues. The ends were cut back, 7 bases at V and 0 bases at J, with 13 bases in the middle. Per the germline V gene, CDR1 is SNHLY and CDR2 is FYNNEI. The CDR3 DNA reads TGTGCCAGCATCATTAGCGGATTCTCCTACAATGAGCAGTTCTTC. Translation gives CASIISGFSYNEQFF.

This clonotype was seen more than once but under ten times. The chain couples TRBV4-3 to TRBJ2-2; TRBD2 is a possible D gene (5 bases). The germline V and J ends were trimmed by 0 bases and 1 base, with 12 bases remaining between them. CDR1 and CDR2 (germline): LGHNA, YSLEER. CDR3 length equals 17 residues. CDR3 nucleotide sequence: TGCGCCAGCAGCCAAGATATCCCTGGGAGGAACACCGGGGAGCTGTTTTTT. Amino acid sequence: CASSQDIPGRNTGELFF.

The V call is TRBV10-2, the J call TRBJ1-1; 8 positions match TRBD1. Germline V gene lookup returns CDR1 WSHSY and CDR2 SAAADI. V gave up 8 bases and J gave up 6 bases; unmatched junction bases: 11. This CDR3 has 14 amino acids. The DNA of the CDR3 is TGCGCCAGCGGGGCGGGACAGGCCCCCGCTGAAGCTTTCTTT. It codes for CASGAGQAPAEAFF.

The J gene is TRBJ1-1, the V gene TRBV7-8; 9 nucleotides agree with TRBD1. V lost 5 bases to trimming and J lost 3 bases; unmatched junction nucleotides: 7. Germline CDR1 SGHVS, CDR2 FQNEAQ. The CDR3 is 15 amino acids. The CDR3 nucleotides read TGTGCCAGCAGCACGGGACAGGGAGGAGACACTGAAGCTTTCTTT. This translates into CASSTGQGGDTEAFF.

This clonotype was observed a handful of times. V is TRBV2 and J is TRBJ1-1; a weak D match, TRBD1 (6 bases). This CDR3 is 10 amino acids long. Trimming stripped 7 bases from V and 8 bases from J, with 8 bases between. Germline CDR1 SNHLY, CDR2 FYNNEI. CDR3 nucleotide sequence: TGTGCCAGCAAAGGACAGGAAGCTTTCTTT. Protein: CASKGQEAFF.

The J gene is TRBJ2-5, the V gene TRBV24-1, with 10 nucleotides matching TRBD1. The trim removed 4 bases at V and 3 bases at J, leaving 1 base unmatched. Germline values: CDR1 KGHDR, CDR2 SFDVKD. CDR3 length: 14 amino acids. CDR3 in DNA: TGTGCCACCAGTGAGGGGACAGGGGAAGAGACCCAGTACTTC. It encodes CATSEGTGEETQYF.

The J gene is TRBJ2-1, the V gene TRBV7-1; D is unclear. Being an ORF, TRBV7-1 has a function that is uncertain. The CDR3 runs 15 residues. The V gene lost 5 bases and the J gene lost 2 bases, with 13 bases spanning the gap. CDR3 region: CASSGPSYTYNEQFF. The CDR3 region has the DNA TGTGCCAGCAGCGGACCCTCCTACACCTACAATGAGCAGTTCTTC.

This clonotype was seen repeatedly, ten times or more. The J gene is TRBJ2-1, the V gene TRBV7-8; D possibly corresponds to TRBD1 (5 bases). Germline CDR1 is SGHVS and CDR2 is FQNEAQ. Trimming took off 1 base at V and 8 bases at J, with 18 bases between the two ends. The CDR3 totals 16 residues. For the CDR3, the DNA is TGTGCCAGCAGCTTAGGACCAGGGTTAGGGTTCTATGAGCAGTTCTTC. Its protein is CASSLGPGLGFYEQFF.

V and J are TRBV6-1 and TRBJ1-1; D unclear. This CDR3 has 17 residues. The germline V gene has CDR1 MNHNS and CDR2 SASEGT. V was cut by 5 bases and J by 2 bases, with 21 bases left in between. The CDR3: CASSFFILGLDNTEAFF. Written as DNA, the CDR3 is TGTGCCAGCAGTTTTTTTATCTTGGGTTTGGACAACACTGAAGCTTTCTTT.

This clonotype was picked up a small number of times. The J gene is TRBJ2-1, the V gene TRBV5-4; 7 bases map to TRBD1. Germline V gene lookup returns CDR1 SGHNT and CDR2 YYREEE (reference sequence). V shed 1 base, J shed 8 bases, and the junction held 6 bases outside the gene matches. The CDR3 is 14 amino acids. The CDR3 loop is CASSLWGQHDEQFF. CDR3 DNA sequence: TGTGCCAGCAGCTTGTGGGGACAGCACGATGAGCAGTTCTTC.